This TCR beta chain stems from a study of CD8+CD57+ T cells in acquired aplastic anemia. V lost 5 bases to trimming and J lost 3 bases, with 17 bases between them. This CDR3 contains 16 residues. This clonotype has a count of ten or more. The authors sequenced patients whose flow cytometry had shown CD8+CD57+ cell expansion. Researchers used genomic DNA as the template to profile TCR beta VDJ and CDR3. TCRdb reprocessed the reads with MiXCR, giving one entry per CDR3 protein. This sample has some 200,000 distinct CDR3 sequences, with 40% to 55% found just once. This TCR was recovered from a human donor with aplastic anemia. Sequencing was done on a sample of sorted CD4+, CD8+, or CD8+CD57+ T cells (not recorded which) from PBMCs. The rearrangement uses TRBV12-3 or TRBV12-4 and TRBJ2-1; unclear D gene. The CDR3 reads CASSPPQERSYNEQFF. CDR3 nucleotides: TGTGCCAGCAGTCCACCCCAGGAGAGGAGCTACAATGAGCAGTTCTTC.